Listed here are 6 T cell receptor beta chains from one sample, sequenced in a study of T cells in Graves' hyperthyroidism and ophthalmopathy. Amplification of TCR beta CDR3 regions used RNA as the template. A first-round RT-PCR of the TCR CDR3 used the HTBI primer set. TCRdb re-called the multiplex PCR reads with MiXCR, one entry per CDR3 protein. The table shows 600,000 to 850,000 distinct CDR3 sequences, with roughly a sixth occurring only once. Sequenced material: blood. These receptors all stem from a woman aged 50 to 60 with Graves' hyperthyroidism that later progressed to Graves' ophthalmopathy.

This clonotype was recorded once. This may be a read error: a much more frequent sequence differs by one nucleotide. CDR3 coding DNA: TGTGCCGGCATCAGGGGGGACGAAGGCAAAAACATTCAGTACTTC. Its translation: CAGIRGDEGKNIQYF. This chain uses TRBV2 with TRBJ2-4; TRBD1 is a possible D gene (7 bases). V was clipped by 11 bases and J by 3 bases, with 20 bases between them. The V gene's germline CDR1 is SNHLY and CDR2 FYNNEI. The CDR3 covers 15 residues.

This clonotype was detected a few times. V gene TRBV6-2 or TRBV6-3 combines with J gene TRBJ2-2; D may be TRBD2 (5 bases). This CDR3 contains 17 residues. Germline CDR1 reads MNHEY; CDR2 reads SVGEGT. Trimming shortened V by 0 bases and J by 7 bases, and 18 bases separated the two germline ends. This CDR3 reads CASSYSGEGLRIGELFF. The CDR3 DNA follows: TGTGCCAGCAGTTACTCGGGTGAGGGCCTGCGGATCGGGGAGCTGTTTTTT.

This clonotype was found many times. The gene calls are TRBV24-1 and TRBJ2-5; D is perhaps TRBD2 (5 bases). V was clipped by 6 bases and J by 4 bases, with 8 bases between them. The CDR3 covers 12 residues. CDR1 KGHDR and CDR2 SFDVKD come from the germline V gene. The chain's CDR3 is CATSRSGETQYF. For the CDR3, the DNA is TGTGCCACCAGTCGGAGCGGAGAGACCCAGTACTTC.

This clonotype was found a few times. The rearrangement uses TRBV6-5 and TRBJ1-2; TRBD1 aligns across 7 bases. Per germline, CDR1 MNHEY and CDR2 SVGAGI. The V gene end was trimmed by 2 bases and the J gene end by 6 bases; junction bases not matched to a gene: 3. The CDR3 covers 13 residues. This CDR3 reads CASSYRGHDGYTF. In nucleotides, the CDR3 is TGTGCCAGCAGTTACAGGGGGCATGATGGCTACACCTTC.

The table lists this clonotype with a few counts. The rearrangement uses TRBV7-9 and TRBJ1-2; TRBD1 matches at 8 bases. This CDR3 comprises 15 residues. CDR1 and CDR2 from the germline V gene are SEHNR and FQNEAQ (reference sequence). The J segment lost 4 bases and the V segment lost 5 bases, leaving 9 bases of the junction unmatched. This CDR3 is CASSHGTGRSYGYTF. CDR3 nucleotide sequence: TGTGCCAGCAGCCACGGGACAGGCAGGAGCTATGGCTACACCTTC.

This sequence joins TRBV7-9 and TRBJ2-1; the match to TRBD2 covers 7 bases. Germline lookup yields CDR1 SEHNR and CDR2 FQNEAQ (reference sequence). The CDR3 is made up of 16 amino acids. The V gene end was trimmed by 7 bases and the J gene end by 1 base; junction bases not matched to a gene: 10. Here the CDR3 DNA reads TGTGCCAGCACCTGGTCAGCGGGGACTTCCTACAATGAGCAGTTCTTC. Translating gives CASTWSAGTSYNEQFF.